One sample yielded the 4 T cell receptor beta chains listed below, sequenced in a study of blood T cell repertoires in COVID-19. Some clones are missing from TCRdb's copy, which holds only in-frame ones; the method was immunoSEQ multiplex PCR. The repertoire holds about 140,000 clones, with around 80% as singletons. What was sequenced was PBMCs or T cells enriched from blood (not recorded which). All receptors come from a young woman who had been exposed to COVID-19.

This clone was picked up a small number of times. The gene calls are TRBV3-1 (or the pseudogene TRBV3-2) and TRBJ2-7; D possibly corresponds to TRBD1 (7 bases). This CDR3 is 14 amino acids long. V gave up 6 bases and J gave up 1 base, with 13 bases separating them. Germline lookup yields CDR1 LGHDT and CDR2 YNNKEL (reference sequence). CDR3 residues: CASSHRGLSYEQYF. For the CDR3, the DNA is TGTGCCAGCAGTCACAGGGGACTTTCCTACGAGCAGTACTTC.

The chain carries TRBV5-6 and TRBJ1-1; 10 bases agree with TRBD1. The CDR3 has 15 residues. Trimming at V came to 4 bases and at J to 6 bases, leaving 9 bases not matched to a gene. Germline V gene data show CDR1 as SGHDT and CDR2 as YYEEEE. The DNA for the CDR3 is TGTGCCAGCAGCCGACAGGGGGCGTTCAGGTCTGAAGCTTTCTTT. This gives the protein CASSRQGAFRSEAFF.

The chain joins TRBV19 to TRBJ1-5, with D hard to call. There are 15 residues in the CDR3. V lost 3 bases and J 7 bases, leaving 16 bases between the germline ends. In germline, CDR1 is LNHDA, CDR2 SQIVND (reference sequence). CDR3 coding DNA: TGTGCCAGTAGTATCAGCCGACATGGATTACAGCCCCAGCATTTT. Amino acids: CASSISRHGLQPQHF.

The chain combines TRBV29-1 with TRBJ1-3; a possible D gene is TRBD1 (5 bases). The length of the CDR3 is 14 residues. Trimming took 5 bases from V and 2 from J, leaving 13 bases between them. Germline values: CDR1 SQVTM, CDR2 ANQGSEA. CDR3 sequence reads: CSVSSTGAGNTIYF. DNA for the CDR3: TGCAGCGTTAGTTCTACGGGGGCTGGAAACACCATATATTTT.